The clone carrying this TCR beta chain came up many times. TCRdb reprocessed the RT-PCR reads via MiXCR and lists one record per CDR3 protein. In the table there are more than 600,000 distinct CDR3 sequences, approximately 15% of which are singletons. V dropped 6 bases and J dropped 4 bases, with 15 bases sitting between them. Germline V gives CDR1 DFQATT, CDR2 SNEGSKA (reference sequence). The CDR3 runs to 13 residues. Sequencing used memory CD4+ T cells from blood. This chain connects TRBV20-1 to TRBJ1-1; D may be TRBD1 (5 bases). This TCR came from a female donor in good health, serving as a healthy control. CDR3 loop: CSATKGLGTEAFF. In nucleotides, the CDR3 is TGCAGTGCCACAAAGGGGCTAGGCACTGAAGCTTTCTTT.